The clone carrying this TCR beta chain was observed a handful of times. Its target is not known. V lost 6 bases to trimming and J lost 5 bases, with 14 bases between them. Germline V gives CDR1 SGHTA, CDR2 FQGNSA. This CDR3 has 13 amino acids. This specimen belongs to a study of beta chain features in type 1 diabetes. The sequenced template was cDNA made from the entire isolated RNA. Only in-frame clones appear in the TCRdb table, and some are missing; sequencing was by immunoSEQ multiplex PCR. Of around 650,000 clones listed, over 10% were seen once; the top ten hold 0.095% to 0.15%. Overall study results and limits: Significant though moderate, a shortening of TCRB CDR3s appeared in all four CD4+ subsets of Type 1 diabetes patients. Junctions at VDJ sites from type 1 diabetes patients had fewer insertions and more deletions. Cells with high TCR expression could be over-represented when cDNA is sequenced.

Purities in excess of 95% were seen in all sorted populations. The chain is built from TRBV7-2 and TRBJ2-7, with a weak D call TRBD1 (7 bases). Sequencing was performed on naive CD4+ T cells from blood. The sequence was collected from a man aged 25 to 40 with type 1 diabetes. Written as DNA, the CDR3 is TGTGCCAGCAGGCCTGGGGGGACAGACGAGCAGTACTTC. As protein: CASRPGGTDEQYF.